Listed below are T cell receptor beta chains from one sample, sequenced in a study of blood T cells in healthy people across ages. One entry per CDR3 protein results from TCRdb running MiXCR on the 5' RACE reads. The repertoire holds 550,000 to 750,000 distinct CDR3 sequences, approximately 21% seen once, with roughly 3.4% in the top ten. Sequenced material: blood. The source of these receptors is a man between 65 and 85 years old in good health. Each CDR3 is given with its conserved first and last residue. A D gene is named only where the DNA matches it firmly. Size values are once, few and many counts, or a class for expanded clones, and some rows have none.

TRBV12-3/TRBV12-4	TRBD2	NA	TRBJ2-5	TGTGCCAGCAGTTTAGAAGAGGGGAGGGCGGAGACCCAGTACTTC	CASSLEEGRAETQYF
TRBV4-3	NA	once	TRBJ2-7	TGCGCCAGCAGCCACCTGGACGGGGGTCGGGCGGAGCAGTACTTC	CASSHLDGGRAEQYF
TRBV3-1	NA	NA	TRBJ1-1	TGTGCCAGCAGCCAACGACTAAACACTGAAGCTTTCTTT	CASSQRLNTEAFF
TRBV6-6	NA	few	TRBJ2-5	TGTGCCGTGGGGAACGACAGGGAGGTGGGAGAGACCCAGTACTTC	CAVGNDREVGETQYF
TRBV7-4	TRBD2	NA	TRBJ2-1	TGTGCCAGCAGCAGTACCCCGCGGTTAGCGGGAGGGAGGGAGTCCTACAATGAGCAGTTCTTC	CASSSTPRLAGGRESYNEQFF
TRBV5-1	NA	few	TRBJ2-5	TGCGCCAGCAGCCCACGTTCGGAGACCCAGTACTTC	CASSPRSETQYF
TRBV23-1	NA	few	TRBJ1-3	TGCGCCAGCAGTCAATCGGGGCAGGGAGGAAACACCATATATTTT	CASSQSGQGGNTIYF
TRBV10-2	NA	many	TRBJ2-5	TGCGCCAGCAGTGAGTTTGGGGGGAGAAGGGAAGAGACCCAGTACTTC	CASSEFGGRREETQYF
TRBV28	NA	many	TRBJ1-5	TGTGCCAGCAGTTCCAGGGCTCAGCCCCAGCATTTT	CASSSRAQPQHF
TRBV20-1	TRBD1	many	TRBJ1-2	TGCAGTGCGGCCGCCGGGACAGGGATAAGGGGCTACACCTTC	CSAAAGTGIRGYTF
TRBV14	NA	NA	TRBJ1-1	TGTGCCAGCAGCCAAGGGGGAGGTTTCGAAGCTTTCTTT	CASSQGGGFEAFF
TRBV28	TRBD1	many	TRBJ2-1	TGTGCCGGACAGGGGAGAGGGACCGCTGAATTCTTC	CAGQGRGTAEFF
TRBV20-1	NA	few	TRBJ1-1	TGCAGTGCTAGAGAACAGGGAAGAACTGAAGCTTTCTTT	CSAREQGRTEAFF
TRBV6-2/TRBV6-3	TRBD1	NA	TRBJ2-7	TGTGCCAGCAACGAAGACAGGGTCCACGAGCAGTACTTC	CASNEDRVHEQYF